The clone carrying this T cell receptor (beta chain) was picked up a small number of times. Its antigen is unidentified. 5'RACE template switching generated TCR cDNA, adding a universal primer site and UMIs. TCRdb redid the calling of the 5' RACE reads with MiXCR, one entry per CDR3 protein. The sample holds 400,000 to 650,000 distinct CDR3 sequences, 21% seen once. This specimen comes from a study of T cells after yellow fever vaccination. For the study at large: Preparing low-cell-number fractions relied on SMART-Seq v4 Ultra Low Input. Study-level points and caveats: Abundant bulk-derived clonotypes could contaminate FACS-sorted repertoires. Post-booster reappearance was seen for most primary-vaccination clones (around 97% CD4, about 88% CD8).

The CDR3 has 17 residues. CDR1 MDHEN and CDR2 SYDVKM come from the germline V gene. J was trimmed by 1 base and V by 4 bases; bases with no gene match: 8. The chain has TRBV28 and TRBJ1-1, with 11 bases aligning to TRBD1. The clonotype originates from a man between 18 and 29 years old who received the YFV17D yellow fever vaccine. This specimen was PBMCs, taken more than 20 days after the first yellow fever vaccination. The CDR3 loop reads CASSSLGQGAPNTEAFF. In nucleotides, the CDR3 is TGTGCCAGCAGTTCACTCGGACAGGGGGCGCCGAACACTGAAGCTTTCTTT.